The 21 T cell receptor beta chains reported below all come from one sample, sequenced in a study of blood T cell repertoires in COVID-19. This table comes from immunoSEQ multiplex PCR, and its TCRdb copy is limited to in-frame clones, with some not included. The repertoire holds a few hundred thousand clones, with roughly 85% as singletons. The source material was PBMCs or T cells enriched from blood (not recorded which). The source of these receptors is a woman between 45 and 65 years old who had recovered from COVID-19.

The chain recombines TRBV18 with TRBJ2-3; tentatively, D is TRBD2 (5 bases). Germline loops: CDR1 KGHSH, CDR2 LQKENI. CDR3 length: 16 amino acids. With 0 bases removed from V and 5 bases from J, the gap between germline ends came to 15 bases. CDR3: CASSPPRAGVIDTQYF. CDR3 bases: TGTGCCAGCTCACCACCGAGGGCTGGGGTTATAGATACGCAGTATTTT.

A single count supports this clone. This rearrangement joins TRBV5-4 to TRBJ2-3; D not certain. Germline CDR1 SGHNT, CDR2 YYREEE (reference sequence). CDR3 length: 13 residues. V gave up 3 bases and J gave up 4 bases, with 9 bases separating them. CDR3 sequence reads: CASSSVSPDTQYF. CDR3 bases: TGTGCCAGCAGCTCGGTTAGCCCAGATACGCAGTATTTT.

The rearrangement uses TRBV28 and TRBJ2-2; the match to TRBD2 covers 11 bases. The junction had 13 bases not matched to a gene; V was cut back by 7 bases and J by 3 bases. This CDR3 has 18 residues. Germline V gene data show CDR1 as MDHEN and CDR2 as SYDVKM. The CDR3 DNA follows: TGTGCCAGCATACGAGAACTAGCGGGAGCCACGGACACCGGGGAGCTGTTTTTT. This translates into CASIRELAGATDTGELFF.

This clone was counted once. The chain recombines TRBV7-2 with TRBJ2-2; the D is unclear. Germline-derived CDR1 and CDR2 are SGHTA and FQGNSA. The CDR3 has 15 amino acids. V lost 0 bases to trimming and J lost 0 bases, with 5 bases between them. CDR3 amino acids: CASSLAPANTGELFF. As DNA, the CDR3 is TGTGCCAGCAGCTTAGCGCCGGCGAACACCGGGGAGCTGTTTTTT.

This sequence joins TRBV27 and TRBJ1-6; 10 nucleotides align to TRBD1. Trimming at V came to 8 bases and at J to 7 bases, leaving 5 bases not matched to a gene. CDR3 length: 14 residues. Germline CDR1 MNHEY, CDR2 SMNVEV (reference sequence). The CDR3 loop is CASRGQGDNSPLHF. The CDR3 DNA reads as TGTGCCAGCCGCGGACAGGGGGACAATTCACCCCTCCACTTT.

CDR3 sequence reads: CASKQGGNTGELFF. CDR3 in DNA: TGTGCCAGCAAGCAGGGGGGAAACACCGGGGAGCTGTTTTTT. The V gene is TRBV9, the J gene TRBJ2-2; D perhaps matches TRBD1 (7 bases). Germline V CDR1 and CDR2: SGDLS, YYNGEE. V was pared by 6 bases and J by 2 bases, with 11 bases between. The CDR3 sequence is 14 residues long.

CDR3 DNA: TGCGCCAGCAGCTTGGAAGGGGCGTCCACCTTTCGGACTAATGAAAAACTGTTTTTT. It specifies CASSLEGASTFRTNEKLFF. The chain recombines TRBV5-1 with TRBJ1-4, with D perhaps TRBD1 (5 bases). The V and J ends lost 0 bases and 2 bases respectively, with 20 bases between them. This CDR3 has 19 residues. The germline V gene encodes CDR1 SGHRS and CDR2 YFSETQ.

This chain links TRBV19 with TRBJ2-2; 16 bases match TRBD2. This CDR3 contains 19 residues. The germline gives CDR1 LNHDA, CDR2 SQIVND (reference sequence). With 6 bases clipped from V and 9 bases from J, the junction kept 16 bases outside the gene matches. The CDR3 region has the DNA TGTGCCAGTAGGGACAGACAGGGACTAGCGGGAGGGCACTCCAGGGAGCTGTTTTTT. Translating gives CASRDRQGLAGGHSRELFF.

The chain couples TRBV6-2 or TRBV6-3 to TRBJ1-4; unclear D gene. Germline CDR1 and CDR2: MNHEY and SVGEGT. This CDR3 comprises 15 residues. Trimming removed 2 bases at V and 4 bases at J, with 11 bases between. CDR3: CASSYAGINNEKLFF. The CDR3 DNA sequence: TGTGCCAGCAGTTACGCAGGAATTAATAATGAAAAACTGTTTTTT.

J is TRBJ2-1 and V is TRBV5-4; D might be TRBD1 (5 bases). The CDR3 is 16 amino acids. The V gene's germline CDR1 is SGHNT and CDR2 YYREEE (reference sequence). With 2 bases removed from V and 8 bases from J, the gap between germline ends came to 20 bases. In nucleotides, the CDR3 is TGTGCCAGCAGCTTCCAACAGTGGCAGGGCTTCGATGAGCAGTTCTTC. It specifies CASSFQQWQGFDEQFF.

The chain combines TRBV5-4 with TRBJ2-7; TRBD2 aligns across 10 bases. Germline V CDR1 and CDR2: SGHNT, YYREEE (reference sequence). The J segment lost 6 bases and the V segment lost 0 bases, leaving 9 bases of the junction unmatched. The CDR3 has 16 residues. CDR3 in amino acids: CASSLGASGGSIEQYF. Here the CDR3 DNA reads TGTGCCAGCAGCTTGGGAGCTAGCGGGGGCTCCATCGAGCAGTACTTC.

The rearrangement links TRBV27 to TRBJ1-2; a possible D gene is TRBD1 (5 bases). Germline CDR1 MNHEY, CDR2 SMNVEV (reference sequence). V was pared by 8 bases and J by 5 bases, with 24 bases between. The CDR3 runs to 16 residues. The CDR3 spells CASGRSLRVGVYGYTF. DNA of the CDR3: TGTGCCAGCGGGAGGTCCCTCAGGGTTGGAGTATATGGCTACACCTTC.

This chain uses TRBV5-4 with TRBJ2-7; 7 bases line up with TRBD2. CDR1 is SGHNT, CDR2 YYREEE, per germline (reference sequence). After removal of 1 base from V and 5 bases from J, the junction contained 21 bases not matched to a gene. The CDR3 has 19 residues. The CDR3 nucleotides are TGTGCCAGCAGCTTGCTTCGTTGGGGGGGTACATATTTGGTGGACGAGCAGTACTTC. This sequence encodes CASSLLRWGGTYLVDEQYF.

The chain recombines TRBV28 with TRBJ2-1; TRBD2 aligns across 7 bases. Germline assignment: CDR1 MDHEN and CDR2 SYDVKM. The V segment lost 4 bases and the J segment 4 bases; nucleotides outside the gene matches: 7. The CDR3 loop spans 15 amino acids. The CDR3 DNA sequence: TGTGCCAGCAGTTACGAGAGCGGGATTTACAATGAGCAGTTCTTC. Translated: CASSYESGIYNEQFF.

The chain recombines TRBV28 with TRBJ1-5; no firm D call. V dropped 6 bases and J dropped 4 bases, with 10 bases sitting between them. The CDR3 is 13 amino acids. The V gene's germline CDR1 is MDHEN and CDR2 SYDVKM. The CDR3 DNA reads TGTGCCAGCAGGAATACCCAGAATCAGCCCCAGCATTTT. As protein: CASRNTQNQPQHF.

This clone was found once. The chain uses TRBV29-1 and TRBJ2-3; 7 bases match TRBD1. The length of the CDR3 is 13 residues. Germline values: CDR1 SQVTM, CDR2 ANQGSEA. With 8 bases clipped from V and 1 base from J, the junction kept 6 bases outside the gene matches. The CDR3 reads CSPRDSRTDTQYF. CDR3 DNA sequence: TGCAGCCCCCGGGACAGTCGCACAGATACGCAGTATTTT.

In regard to this clone: One end of the junction does not line up with germline, which may come from a read error. V is TRBV7-7 and J is TRBJ2-7, with TRBD2 as a possible D gene (6 bases). Germline CDR1 SSHAT, CDR2 FNYEAQ (reference sequence). The CDR3 sequence is 18 residues long. CDR3 nucleotides: TGTGCTAGCAGCTTAGCGGTGTCTAGCGAACACTCTTCCTACGAGCAGTACTTC. It translates to CASSLAVSSEHSSYEQYF.

V and J are TRBV2 and TRBJ1-2; 9 nucleotides align to TRBD1. This CDR3 contains 15 residues. V trimming: 6 bases; J trimming: 5 bases; junction bases outside the gene matches: 10. Germline V lookup: CDR1 SNHLY, CDR2 FYNNEI. The CDR3 DNA sequence: TGTGCCAGCAGCTTAACCCCGGGACAGGGATATGGCTACACCTTC. Protein: CASSLTPGQGYGYTF.

The V gene is TRBV4-2, the J gene TRBJ2-1; TRBD2 agrees at 10 bases. CDR1 and CDR2 (germline): LGHNA, YNFKEQ. J was trimmed by 4 bases and V by 4 bases; bases with no gene match: 4. CDR3 length: 15 amino acids. The CDR3 spells CASSRGTSEYNEQFF. CDR3 DNA sequence: TGTGCCAGCAGCCGAGGGACTAGCGAGTACAATGAGCAGTTCTTC.

This clone has just one count. V and J are TRBV9 and TRBJ2-1; 9 bases match TRBD2. From germline, CDR1 is SGDLS and CDR2 YYNGEE. J gave up 9 bases and V 3 bases, and 13 bases lay outside the gene matches. The CDR3 sequence is 16 residues long. CDR3 sequence (DNA): TGTGCCAGCAGCGACCCGGGGACTAGCCCTACGGGTGAGCAGTTCTTC. Its protein is CASSDPGTSPTGEQFF. Variable domain in full (rest from reference TRBV9 and TRBJ2-1): DSGVTQTPKHLITATGQRVTLRCSPRSGDLSVYWYQQSLDQGLQFLIQYYNGEERAKGNILERFSAQQFPDLHSELNLSSLELGDSALYFCASSDPGTSPTGEQFFGPGTRLTVL.

The rearrangement links TRBV19 to TRBJ2-7; TRBD2 aligns across 7 bases. The germline CDR1 and CDR2 sequences are LNHDA and SQIVND (reference sequence). There are 11 residues in the CDR3. After removal of 8 bases from V and 7 bases from J, the junction contained 5 bases not matched to a gene. The DNA for the CDR3 is TGTGCCAGTGGCGGGAGAGAGGAGCAGTACTTC. Amino acids: CASGGREEQYF.